This TCR beta chain was documented in a study of Ad26.COV2.S vaccination and SARS-CoV-2 variants. CDR3 length equals 14 residues. V lost 4 bases and J lost 8, with 14 bases in between. Germline-derived CDR1 and CDR2 are LNHDA and SQIVND (reference sequence). Treatment reported: 19 received Ad26.COV2.S at low or high dose, single or two shots; several received placebo; per-sample allocation not given. Vaccine and placebo recipients were sampled on day 63 after the first injection. Measured with immunoSEQ multiplex PCR; TCRdb has only the in-frame clones, and not every one. The sample comprises about 350,000 clones, about 89% of which are singletons, and roughly 5% rests with the top ten.

The chain employs TRBV19 and TRBJ1-4; D gene uncertain. Sequenced here: peripheral blood, sampled in a trial of Ad26.COV2.S vaccine versus placebo. This TCR came from a person between 18 and 65 years old who received the Ad26.COV2.S COVID-19 vaccine or a placebo. The CDR3 region is CASSTHQEREKLFF. As DNA, the CDR3 is TGTGCCAGTAGTACTCATCAGGAACGGGAAAAACTGTTTTTT.